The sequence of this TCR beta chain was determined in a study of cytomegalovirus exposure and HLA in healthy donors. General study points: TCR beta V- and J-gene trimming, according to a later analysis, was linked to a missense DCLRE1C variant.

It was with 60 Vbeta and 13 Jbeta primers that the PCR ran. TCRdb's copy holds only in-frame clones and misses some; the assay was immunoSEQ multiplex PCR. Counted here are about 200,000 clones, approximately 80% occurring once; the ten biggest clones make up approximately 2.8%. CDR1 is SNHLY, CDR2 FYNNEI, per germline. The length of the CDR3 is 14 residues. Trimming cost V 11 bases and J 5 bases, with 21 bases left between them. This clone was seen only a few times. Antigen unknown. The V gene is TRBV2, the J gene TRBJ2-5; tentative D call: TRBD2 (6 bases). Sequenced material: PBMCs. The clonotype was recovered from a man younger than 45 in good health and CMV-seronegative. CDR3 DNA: TGTGCCGCCGAGTTCCAGTTTGGGGGGGAGACCCAGTACTTC. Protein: CAAEFQFGGETQYF.